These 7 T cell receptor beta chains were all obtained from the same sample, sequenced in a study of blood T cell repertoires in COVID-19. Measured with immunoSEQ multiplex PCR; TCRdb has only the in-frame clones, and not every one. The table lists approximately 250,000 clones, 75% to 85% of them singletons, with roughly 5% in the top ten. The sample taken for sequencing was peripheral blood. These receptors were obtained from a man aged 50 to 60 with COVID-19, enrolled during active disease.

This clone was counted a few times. The DNA for the CDR3 is TGCGCCAGCAGTGAGCGGGGGGTGGAGACCCAGTACTTC. It yields the protein CASSERGVETQYF. The V and J genes are TRBV10-1 and TRBJ2-5; 7 positions agree with TRBD2. The CDR3 is made up of 13 amino acids. J gave up 5 bases and V 2 bases, and 2 bases lay outside the gene matches. CDR1 and CDR2 from the germline V gene are WNHNN and SYGVQD (reference sequence).

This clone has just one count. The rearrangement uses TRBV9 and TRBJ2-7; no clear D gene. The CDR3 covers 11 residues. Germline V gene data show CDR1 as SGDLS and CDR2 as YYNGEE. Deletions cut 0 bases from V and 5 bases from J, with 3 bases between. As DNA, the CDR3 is TGTGCCAGCAGCGTAGACAACGAGCAGTACTTC. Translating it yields CASSVDNEQYF.

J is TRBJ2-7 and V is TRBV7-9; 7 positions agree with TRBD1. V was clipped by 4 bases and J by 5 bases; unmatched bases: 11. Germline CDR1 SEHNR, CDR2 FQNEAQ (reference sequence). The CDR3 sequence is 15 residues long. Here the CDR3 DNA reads TGTGCCAGCAGCTGGGGACAGCCGGTTCGCCACGAGCAGTACTTC. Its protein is CASSWGQPVRHEQYF.

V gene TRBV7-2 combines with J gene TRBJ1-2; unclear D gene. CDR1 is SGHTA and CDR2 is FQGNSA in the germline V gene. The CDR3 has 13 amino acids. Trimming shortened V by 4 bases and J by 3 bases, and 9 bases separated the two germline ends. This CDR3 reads CASSSSGYYGYTF. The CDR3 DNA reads TGTGCCAGCAGCTCCTCAGGATACTATGGCTACACCTTC.

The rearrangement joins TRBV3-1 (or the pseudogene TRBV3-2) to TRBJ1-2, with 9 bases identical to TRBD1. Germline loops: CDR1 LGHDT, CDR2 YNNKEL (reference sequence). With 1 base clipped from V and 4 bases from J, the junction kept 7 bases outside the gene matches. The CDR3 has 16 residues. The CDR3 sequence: CASSQGRTGVAYGYTF. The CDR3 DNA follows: TGTGCCAGCAGCCAAGGGCGGACAGGGGTTGCCTATGGCTACACCTTC.

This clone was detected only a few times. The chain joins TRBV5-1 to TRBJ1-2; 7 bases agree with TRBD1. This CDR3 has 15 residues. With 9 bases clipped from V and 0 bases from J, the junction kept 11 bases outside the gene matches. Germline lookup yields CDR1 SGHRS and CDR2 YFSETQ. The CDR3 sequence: CATAPRGQTNYGYTF. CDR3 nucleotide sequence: TGCGCCACCGCCCCCCGGGGACAGACTAACTATGGCTACACCTTC.

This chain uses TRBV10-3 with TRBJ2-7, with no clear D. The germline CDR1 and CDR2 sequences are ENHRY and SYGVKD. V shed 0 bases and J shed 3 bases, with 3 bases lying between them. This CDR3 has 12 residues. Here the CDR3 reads CAISESLYEQYF. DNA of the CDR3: TGTGCCATCAGTGAGTCTCTCTACGAGCAGTACTTC.